These 5 T cell receptor beta chains share one sample of origin, sequenced in a study of shared clonotypes between healthy human individuals. Assay used: immunoSEQ multiplex PCR; TCRdb lists only in-frame clones, some missing. Among 850,000 to 1,100,000 clones listed, approximately 77% were seen once. Sequenced sample: memory CD4+ T cells from PBMCs. Subset defined: CD45RA-negative fraction. The receptors come from a man in his late teens or twenties in good health. Some clones in this sample may be carry-over from other donors' samples.

A word on this clone: The junction and the germline gene differ at one end; a read error may be behind it. The chain is built from TRBV10-3 and TRBJ2-5; TRBD1 aligns across 7 bases. The CDR3 contains 13 residues. Germline V gene data show CDR1 as ENHRY and CDR2 as SYGVKD. For the CDR3, the DNA is TGTGCCATCAGGACAGGGCCGGAAGGGGCCCAGCACTTC. Translated, it gives CAIRTGPEGAQHF.

This rearrangement joins TRBV7-9 to TRBJ2-5; D is possibly TRBD1 (6 bases). The CDR3 extends over 15 amino acids. Looked up from germline, CDR1 is SEHNR and CDR2 is FQNEAQ (reference sequence). Trimming removed 5 bases at V and 2 bases at J, with 15 bases between. The CDR3 DNA reads as TGTGCCAGCAGCGGGGGCAATCCTGGACAAGAGACCCAGTACTTC. Protein sequence: CASSGGNPGQETQYF.

The V call is TRBV5-1, the J call TRBJ2-3, with D hard to call. The CDR3 extends over 13 amino acids. Trimming pared 4 bases from V and 4 bases from J, leaving 10 bases between. The germline gives CDR1 SGHRS, CDR2 YFSETQ. CDR3 protein: CASSTIPPDTQYF. For the CDR3, the DNA is TGCGCCAGCAGCACCATCCCCCCAGATACGCAGTATTTT.

Comment on this clone: Other DNA sequences in the sample encode the same CDR3. This chain links TRBV29-1 with TRBJ1-2; D perhaps matches TRBD1 (5 bases). Germline CDR1 is SQVTM and CDR2 is ANQGSEA. CDR3 length: 12 residues. V was clipped by 2 bases and J by 3 bases, with 7 bases between them. CDR3 DNA: TGCAGCGTTGAATCGGGGGACTATGGCTACACCTTC. Its protein is CSVESGDYGYTF. The full variable domain, in which reference TRBV29-1 and TRBJ1-2 provide the parts outside the CDR3, is SAVISQKPSRDICQRGTSLTIQCQVDSQVTMMFWYRQQPGQSLTLIATANQGSEATYESGFVIDKFPISRPNLTFSTLTVSNMSPEDSSIYLCSVESGDYGYTFGSGTRLTVV.

This chain joins TRBV7-3 and TRBJ2-7, with D tentatively TRBD1 (6 bases). CDR1 and CDR2 (germline): SGHTA, FQGTGA. The CDR3 extends over 14 amino acids. V was pared by 1 base and J by 5 bases, with 12 bases between. The CDR3 loop reads CASSLRGRVDEQYF. The CDR3 DNA reads as TGTGCCAGCAGCTTAAGGGGGCGGGTCGACGAGCAGTACTTC. Supplemented by reference TRBV7-3 and TRBJ2-7, the full variable domain reads GAGVSQTPSNKVTEKGKYVELRCDPISGHTALYWYRQSLGQGPEFLIYFQGTGAADDSGLPNDRFFAVRPEGSVSTLKIQRTERGDSAVYLCASSLRGRVDEQYFGPGTRLTVT.